The 19 T cell receptor beta chains listed next were all sequenced from one sample in a study of shared clonotypes between healthy human individuals. Sequenced by immunoSEQ multiplex PCR; TCRdb stores in-frame clones only, minus some. The sample gives hundreds of thousands of clones, 60% to 80% of which show up once; about 12% is in the top ten. The sample consisted of PBMCs. Receptors were obtained from a woman between 40 and 50 years old in good health. Some clones in this sample may be carry-over from other donors' samples.

This rearrangement joins TRBV2 to TRBJ1-4; tentatively, D is TRBD1 (5 bases). CDR3 length equals 14 residues. V was cut by 4 bases and J by 8 bases, with 14 bases left in between. CDR1 and CDR2 (germline): SNHLY, FYNNEI. The CDR3 region is CASSAGSSWEKLFF. The DNA for the CDR3 is TGTGCCAGCAGTGCAGGGTCTTCGTGGGAAAAACTGTTTTTT.

The rearrangement joins TRBV28 to TRBJ1-1; 9 nucleotides match TRBD1. Losses at the gene ends were 6 bases for V and 7 bases for J; bases not matched to a gene: 12. Germline V gene data show CDR1 as MDHEN and CDR2 as SYDVKM. The CDR3 length is 15 residues. As DNA, the CDR3 is TGTGCCAGCAGCAACTTATCGGACAGGGGCCGTGAAGCTTTCTTT. This gives the protein CASSNLSDRGREAFF.

This clone was seen a single time. J is TRBJ2-2 and V is TRBV7-9, with 10 nucleotides matching TRBD2. V shed 6 bases, J shed 2 bases, and the junction held 6 bases outside the gene matches. CDR3 length: 16 residues. Germline CDR1 is SEHNR and CDR2 is FQNEAQ (reference sequence). In DNA, the CDR3 is TGTGCCAGCAGGACCGGGACTAGCGCAAACACCGGGGAGCTGTTTTTT. Its translation is CASRTGTSANTGELFF.

The V call is TRBV15, the J call TRBJ2-1; weak D call: TRBD2 (5 bases). Trimming shortened V by 4 bases and J by 6 bases, and 13 bases separated the two germline ends. This CDR3 has 14 residues. CDR1 and CDR2 (germline): LNHNV, YYDKDF (reference sequence). The CDR3 spells CATSTRTVGNEQFF. The CDR3 bases are TGTGCCACCAGCACCCGGACTGTCGGCAATGAGCAGTTCTTC.

In this sample, this clone turned up a few times. The chain is built from TRBV5-6 and TRBJ1-5; the match to TRBD1 covers 7 bases. The V gene end was trimmed by 4 bases and the J gene end by 3 bases; junction bases not matched to a gene: 7. The V gene's germline CDR1 is SGHDT and CDR2 YYEEEE. The CDR3 is 15 residues long. In nucleotides, the CDR3 is TGTGCCAGCAGCGGCCACAGGGGATACAATCAGCCCCAGCATTTT. Its translation: CASSGHRGYNQPQHF.

V is TRBV7-2 and J is TRBJ2-5; a possible D gene is TRBD1 (5 bases). CDR1 SGHTA and CDR2 FQGNSA come from the germline V gene. This CDR3 region has 14 residues. The ends were cut back, 7 bases at V and 4 bases at J, with 16 bases in the middle. The CDR3 reads CASNSRRGAETQYF. The CDR3 bases are TGTGCCAGCAACTCCCGCCGTGGGGCAGAGACCCAGTACTTC.

This clone was found many times. This sample includes further DNA sequences coding for the same CDR3. The genes are TRBV11-2 and TRBJ2-1, with a tentative D call TRBD1 (6 bases). Trimming shortened V by 6 bases and J by 4 bases, and 16 bases separated the two germline ends. The CDR3 spans 15 residues. CDR1 is SGHAT, CDR2 FQNNGV, per germline. This CDR3 reads CASSLPATGYNEQFF. In DNA, the CDR3 is TGTGCCAGCAGTCTCCCCGCGACAGGATACAATGAGCAGTTCTTC.

In nucleotides, the CDR3 is TGTGCCACCAGCCTCGGGGTTACAGATACGCAGTATTTT. Translating it yields CATSLGVTDTQYF. The V call is TRBV15, the J call TRBJ2-3; D is perhaps TRBD2 (5 bases). The CDR3 is 13 residues long. Trimming took 5 bases from V and 3 from J, leaving 9 bases between them. CDR1 is LNHNV, CDR2 YYDKDF, per germline (reference sequence).

The chain uses TRBV5-6 and TRBJ2-5; D is undetermined. The CDR3 length is 14 residues. Trimming removed 0 bases from V and 7 bases from J, with 13 bases in between. Germline V gene data show CDR1 as SGHDT and CDR2 as YYEEEE. The CDR3 is CASSLAESSGTQYF. In nucleotides, the CDR3 is TGTGCCAGCAGCTTGGCCGAGTCTTCTGGGACCCAGTACTTC.

This chain uses TRBV6-5 with TRBJ1-5; 7 nucleotides match TRBD1. The CDR3 runs 15 residues. V gave up 6 bases and J gave up 3 bases; unmatched junction bases: 8. Germline V gene lookup returns CDR1 MNHEY and CDR2 SVGAGI. The CDR3: CASRAGQFANQPQHF. Written as DNA, the CDR3 is TGTGCCAGCAGGGCGGGACAGTTCGCCAATCAGCCCCAGCATTTT.

In this sample, this clone turned up many times. Other DNA sequences of this sample code for an identical CDR3. The chain carries TRBV14 and TRBJ1-2; D gene ambiguous. The CDR3 covers 13 residues. V shed 3 bases and J shed 5 bases, with 10 bases lying between them. Germline CDR1 SGHDN, CDR2 FVKESK. CDR3 DNA sequence: TGTGCCAGCAGCCACGGACCCACTTATGGCTACACCTTC. This sequence encodes CASSHGPTYGYTF.

In regard to this clone: A far larger clone is just one base off, so this is likely a read error. The chain links TRBV25-1 to TRBJ1-2, with TRBD1 matching 7 bases. Germline loops: CDR1 MGHDK, CDR2 SYGVNS. V was pared by 4 bases and J by 3 bases, with 5 bases of the junction left unmatched. This CDR3 contains 14 residues. CDR3 nucleotide sequence: TGTGCCAGCAGTGTAGGGACAGACCACTATGGCTACACCTTC. This codes for CASSVGTDHYGYTF.

The rearrangement joins TRBV5-1 to TRBJ2-5; TRBD2 agrees at 13 bases. Trimming cost V 0 bases and J 13 bases; bases outside gene matches: 3. Germline CDR1 is SGHRS and CDR2 is YFSETQ. The CDR3 totals 13 residues. The CDR3 bases are TGCGCCAGCAGCTTGGCCGGGACTAGCGGGACGTACTTC. As protein: CASSLAGTSGTYF.

The rearrangement uses TRBV5-4 and TRBJ1-4, with D possibly being TRBD1 (5 bases). V gave up 4 bases and J gave up 2 bases, with 12 bases separating them. The CDR3 contains 15 residues. Germline V CDR1 and CDR2: SGHNT, YYREEE (reference sequence). The CDR3 bases are TGTGCCAGCAGCGCCAATCGGGGGACTAATGAAAAACTGTTTTTT. This codes for CASSANRGTNEKLFF.

This sequence joins TRBV27 and TRBJ1-2; 11 nucleotides match TRBD1. This CDR3 contains 13 residues. Germline CDR1 and CDR2: MNHEY and SMNVEV (reference sequence). Trimming cost V 5 bases and J 7 bases; bases outside gene matches: 3. The CDR3 coding sequence is TGTGCCAGCAGTCCAGGACAGGGGGCTGGCTACACCTTC. It specifies CASSPGQGAGYTF.

The chain joins TRBV28 to TRBJ1-2; tentative D call: TRBD1 (5 bases). Per germline, CDR1 MDHEN and CDR2 SYDVKM. The CDR3 is 16 amino acids. Trimming pared 1 base from V and 8 bases from J, leaving 20 bases between. The CDR3: CASSLYGLGGGDGYTF. Written as DNA, the CDR3 is TGTGCCAGCAGTTTATATGGGCTGGGGGGAGGAGACGGCTACACCTTC.

This clone was counted a single time. The J gene is TRBJ2-3, the V gene TRBV13; no definite D call. Germline V CDR1 and CDR2: PRHDT, FYEKMQ (reference sequence). Trimming shortened V by 2 bases and J by 2 bases, and 8 bases separated the two germline ends. The CDR3 is made up of 14 amino acids. This chain's CDR3 is CASSLYGSTDTQYF. CDR3 nucleotide sequence: TGTGCCAGCAGCTTATACGGCTCCACAGATACGCAGTATTTT.

The gene calls are TRBV16 and TRBJ1-5; D remains unclear. CDR3 length: 14 amino acids. Per germline, CDR1 KGHSY and CDR2 FQNENV. Trimming removed 0 bases at V and 7 bases at J, with 10 bases between. CDR3 amino acids: CASSQSFDRQPQHF. The CDR3 coding sequence is TGTGCCAGCAGCCAATCTTTCGATCGGCAGCCCCAGCATTTT.

CDR3 residues: CASSFRGVAGLEQYF. The CDR3 DNA reads as TGTGCCAGCAGCTTTCGTGGGGTCGCAGGCTTGGAGCAGTACTTC. V gene TRBV5-6 combines with J gene TRBJ2-7; D is unresolved. V lost 2 bases and J lost 7, with 19 bases in between. This CDR3 has 15 amino acids. Germline V CDR1 and CDR2: SGHDT, YYEEEE.